This TCR beta chain was retrieved from a study of beta chain features in type 1 diabetes. As for the study in general: Sorted cells numbering approximately 110,000,000 were examined across all samples.

This CDR3 is built from 15 residues. V gave up 4 bases and J gave up 2 bases; unmatched junction bases: 7. Germline V lookup: CDR1 SEHNR, CDR2 FQNEAQ (reference sequence). The entirety of the isolated RNA underwent reverse transcription, so expressed TCRB transcripts were sequenced. Profiled with immunoSEQ multiplex PCR; TCRdb holds only in-frame clones, not every one. The sample yields hundreds of thousands of clones, roughly an eighth seen once. The receptor's source is a young man in good health. Sequencing input: naive CD4+ T cells from blood. The chain has TRBV7-9 and TRBJ2-7, with 8 bases lining up with TRBD1. The DNA for the CDR3 is TGTGCCAGCAGCTCCGGACAGGGTGGTGCCTACGAGCAGTACTTC. Protein: CASSSGQGGAYEQYF.